The 32 T cell receptor beta chains below were found in one sample sequenced in a study of blood T cells in healthy people across ages. A second roughly 6 to 12 cycle PCR used barcoded and J-beta primers. Using its own MiXCR run on the 5' RACE reads, TCRdb lists one record per CDR3 protein. The sample carries hundreds of thousands of distinct CDR3 sequences, about 28% recorded once. What was sequenced was blood. The receptors derive from a woman aged 80 or over in good health.

In this sample, this clonotype turned up many times. V and J are TRBV6-6 and TRBJ1-2; D may be TRBD1 (5 bases). Germline loops: CDR1 MNHNY, CDR2 SVGAGI (reference sequence). Trimming removed 4 bases from V and 0 bases from J, with 9 bases in between. The CDR3 is 14 amino acids. CDR3 DNA: TGTGCCAGCAGTTCGGTCAGGGCTAACTATGGCTACACCTTC. This encodes CASSSVRANYGYTF.

Turning to this clonotype: Sequence at one end of the junction differs from germline and may be a read error. The genes are TRBV7-2 and TRBJ1-2; TRBD1 is a possible D gene (6 bases). Germline V gene data show CDR1 as SGHTA and CDR2 as FQGNSA. The CDR3 covers 15 residues. The CDR3 reads CASSARGLRGHGYIF. Here the CDR3 DNA reads TGTGCCAGCAGCGCCCGAGGACTCAGGGGCCATGGCTACATCTTC.

As to this clonotype: A much larger clone lies a single base off, so this may be a read error. The chain couples TRBV7-9 to TRBJ2-1; the match to TRBD2 covers 7 bases. The CDR3 totals 13 residues. Germline V gene lookup returns CDR1 SEHNR and CDR2 FQNEAQ (reference sequence). The V and J ends lost 4 bases and 13 bases, in that order; junction bases with no gene match: 10. The CDR3 loop reads CASSSGLGETQFF. The CDR3 nucleotides are TGTGCCAGCAGCTCCGGACTAGGAGAGACCCAGTTCTTC.

This clonotype has only one observation. The V call is TRBV7-2, the J call TRBJ2-5; D may be TRBD1 or TRBD2 (5 bases each). V lost 2 bases, J lost 4 bases, and 20 bases lay in between. The CDR3 extends over 17 amino acids. CDR1 and CDR2 from the germline V gene are SGHTA and FQGNSA. CDR3 sequence: CASSLRDGLLVRETQYF. CDR3 nucleotides: TGTGCCAGCAGCTTAAGGGACGGCCTCCTCGTCCGAGAGACCCAGTACTTC.

This clonotype was detected many times. The chain uses TRBV5-1 and TRBJ2-7; tentatively, D is TRBD1 (6 bases). There are 15 residues in the CDR3. Germline assignment: CDR1 SGHRS and CDR2 YFSETQ. V lost 0 bases and J lost 0, with 10 bases in between. CDR3 nucleotides: TGCGCCAGCAGCTTGGATGGACAGTCCTCCTACGAGCAGTACTTC. This sequence encodes CASSLDGQSSYEQYF.

This clonotype was observed once. It may be a read error: a sequence one base away is much more abundant. This chain links TRBV2 with TRBJ2-5, with a tentative D call TRBD1 (6 bases). CDR1 is SNHLY and CDR2 is FYNNEI in the germline V gene. The V and J ends lost 8 bases and 11 bases respectively, with 24 bases between them. This CDR3 is built from 14 residues. The CDR3 here is CASLLGQAYNEQYF. The CDR3 coding sequence is TGTGCCAGCCTCCTGGGACAAGCCTACAATGAGCAGTACTTC.

This clonotype was picked up one time. V usage is TRBV4-1 and J usage is TRBJ1-2; 9 bases line up with TRBD1. Germline loops: CDR1 MGHRA, CDR2 YSYEKL. Losses at the gene ends were 0 bases for V and 8 bases for J; bases not matched to a gene: 16. The CDR3 is made up of 18 amino acids. CDR3 DNA: TGCGCCAGCAGCCAAGAGCCCTTGGGACAGGGAGATTATCACGGCTACACCTTC. Amino acids: CASSQEPLGQGDYHGYTF.

The sample holds many counts of this clonotype. The V call is TRBV25-1, the J call TRBJ1-5; D gene ambiguous. The CDR3 totals 12 residues. Germline V gene sequence: CDR1 MGHDK, CDR2 SYGVNS. Trimming removed 6 bases at V and 2 bases at J, with 5 bases between. CDR3 DNA sequence: TGTGCCAGCAGAGAGGGCAATCAGCCCCAGCATTTT. This translates into CASREGNQPQHF. The full variable domain, rest sourced from reference TRBV25-1 and TRBJ1-5, is EADIYQTPRYLVIGTGKKITLECSQTMGHDKMYWYQQDPGMELHLIHYSYGVNSTEKGDLSSESTVSRIRTEHFPLTLESARPSHTSQYLCASREGNQPQHFGDGTRLSIL.

The genes are TRBV20-1 and TRBJ2-7; TRBD2 aligns across 12 bases. The J call may not be correct, given that the DNA end is closer to TRBJ2-5. The CDR3 sequence is 14 residues long. CDR1 DFQATT and CDR2 SNEGSKA come from the germline V gene (reference sequence). In DNA, the CDR3 is TGCAGTGCTAGCTTGACTAGCGGGGGAAAGACCCAGTACTTC. Amino acids: CSASLTSGGKTQYF.

This clonotype showed up just a few times. This sequence may be a read error, since a much larger clone differs from it by one base. The V and J genes are TRBV6-1 and TRBJ2-5, with 11 bases aligning to TRBD1. Unmatched junction bases numbered 12, after V lost 1 base and J lost 5 bases. The CDR3 extends over 18 amino acids. Germline V gives CDR1 MNHNS, CDR2 SASEGT. This CDR3 is CASSEVWLSRDRGETQYF. For the CDR3, the DNA is TGTGCCAGCAGTGAAGTATGGCTATCCCGGGACAGGGGGGAGACCCAGTACTTC.

Comment on this clonotype: An end of the junction does not agree with germline; a read error may underlie this. The chain links TRBV6-1 to TRBJ1-6; D remains ambiguous. CDR1 and CDR2 from the germline V gene are MNHNS and SASEGT. This CDR3 comprises 16 residues. CDR3 DNA sequence: TGTACCAGCAGTAATCTAAGGCCCAGCGATAATTCACCCCTCCACTTT. Translation gives CTSSNLRPSDNSPLHF.

This clonotype has at least ten counts. The chain uses TRBV6-5 and TRBJ2-6; D gene unclear. The germline V gene encodes CDR1 MNHEY and CDR2 SVGAGI. The length of the CDR3 is 15 residues. V was clipped by 1 base and J by 4 bases, with 8 bases between them. This CDR3 is CASSYLAAGANVLTF. CDR3 coding DNA: TGTGCCAGCAGTTACTTGGCGGCCGGGGCCAACGTCCTGACTTTC.

As concerns this clonotype: Just one base apart from a much larger clone, this may be a read error. CDR3 protein: CASSQEEVGAGGLMFF. CDR3 in DNA: TGCGCCAGCAGCCAAGAGGAAGTAGGAGCGGGGGGCCTCATGTTCTTC. The chain links TRBV4-3 to TRBJ2-1; 9 bases match TRBD2. The CDR3 spans 16 residues. The germline gives CDR1 LGHNA, CDR2 YSLEER. The V and J ends lost 0 bases and 15 bases, in that order; junction bases with no gene match: 15.

This clonotype appeared many times. The V call is TRBV7-8, the J call TRBJ2-7; D uncertain. The germline V gene has CDR1 SGHVS and CDR2 FQNEAQ. The CDR3 has 15 residues. The V end lost 4 bases, the J end lost 5 bases, and 18 bases lay between the germline ends. CDR3 sequence reads: CASSSPRRRLHEQYF. The CDR3 DNA reads as TGTGCCAGCAGCTCACCCCGCAGAAGGTTACACGAGCAGTACTTC.

This clonotype was picked up many times. V gene TRBV5-6 combines with J gene TRBJ1-2, with unresolved D. Germline V gene sequence: CDR1 SGHDT, CDR2 YYEEEE. V lost 4 bases and J lost 3, with 16 bases in between. The CDR3 has 15 amino acids. CDR3 protein: CASSRPGLLDYGYTF. CDR3 DNA: TGTGCCAGCAGCCGCCCCGGACTTCTGGACTATGGCTACACCTTC.

In this sample, this clonotype turned up once. The genes are TRBV4-3 and TRBJ1-4, with a tentative D call TRBD1 (5 bases). CDR3 size: 16 residues. CDR1 LGHNA and CDR2 YSLEER come from the germline V gene. V was trimmed by 0 bases and J by 8 bases, leaving 16 bases between them. As DNA, the CDR3 is TGCGCCAGCAGCCAAGATCTGGGGCAAAGCAGGGAAAAACTGTTTTTT. Amino acids: CASSQDLGQSREKLFF.

This clonotype was detected ten times or more. The chain links TRBV7-2 to TRBJ2-7; D might be TRBD2 (5 bases). The CDR3 covers 15 residues. V was pared by 1 base and J by 2 bases, with 12 bases between. The germline gives CDR1 SGHTA, CDR2 FQGNSA. The CDR3 is CASSLGPGRAYEQYF. Written as DNA, the CDR3 is TGTGCCAGCAGCTTAGGCCCGGGGAGAGCCTACGAGCAGTACTTC. The complete variable domain, with remaining parts taken from reference TRBV7-2 and TRBJ2-7, reads GAGVSQSPSNKVTEKGKDVELRCDPISGHTALYWYRQSLGQGLEFLIYFQGNSAPDKSGLPSDRFSAERTGGSVSTLTIQRTQQEDSAVYLCASSLGPGRAYEQYFGPGTRLTVT.

Of note for this clonotype: The junction differs from germline at one of its ends, possibly a read error. The genes are TRBV11-2 and TRBJ2-3, with TRBD2 matching 10 bases. The CDR3 spans 15 residues. Germline V gene data show CDR1 as SGHAT and CDR2 as FQNNGV. CDR3 sequence: CASSALAGGTDAQYF. CDR3 nucleotides: TGTGCCAGCAGCGCTTTAGCGGGGGGAACAGATGCGCAGTATTTT.

The V and J genes are TRBV9 and TRBJ2-2; D perhaps matches TRBD2 (5 bases). Germline lookup yields CDR1 SGDLS and CDR2 YYNGEE. The CDR3 sequence is 13 residues long. Trimming pared 4 bases from V and 6 bases from J, leaving 10 bases between. The CDR3 DNA follows: TGTGCCAGCAGCCACCGGGGAGCCGGGGAGCTGTTTTTT. Protein sequence: CASSHRGAGELFF. The variable domain in full, completed from reference TRBV9 and TRBJ2-2, reads DSGVTQTPKHLITATGQRVTLRCSPRSGDLSVYWYQQSLDQGLQFLIQYYNGEERAKGNILERFSAQQFPDLHSELNLSSLELGDSALYFCASSHRGAGELFFGEGSRLTVL.

Concerning this clonotype itself: With a much larger clone just one base away, this may be a read error. The chain joins TRBV20-1 to TRBJ1-4, with D possibly matching TRBD1 (5 bases). Looked up from germline, CDR1 is DFQATT and CDR2 is SNEGSKA (reference sequence). The CDR3 loop spans 14 amino acids. The chain's CDR3 is CGALRGEENEKLFF. DNA of the CDR3: TGCGGTGCTCTCCGGGGGGAGGAGAATGAAAAACTGTTTTTT.

The rearrangement uses TRBV20-1 and TRBJ2-5; possible D gene TRBD1, 5 bases. The germline V gene encodes CDR1 DFQATT and CDR2 SNEGSKA (reference sequence). The V and J ends lost 0 bases and 11 bases respectively, with 16 bases between them. The CDR3 is made up of 13 amino acids. This CDR3 reads CSARDQGGNEQYF. The CDR3 DNA reads TGCAGTGCTAGAGATCAGGGTGGAAATGAGCAGTACTTC.

This clonotype was detected many times. The chain is built from TRBV10-3 and TRBJ1-2; D possibly corresponds to TRBD1 (5 bases). The ends were cut back, 0 bases at V and 4 bases at J, with 15 bases in the middle. Looked up from germline, CDR1 is ENHRY and CDR2 is SYGVKD. CDR3 length: 16 residues. CDR3 sequence reads: CAISESYQTARYGYTF. In DNA form, the CDR3 reads TGTGCCATCAGTGAGTCCTACCAGACAGCCCGCTATGGCTACACCTTC.

Many counts were recorded for this clonotype. The V and J genes are TRBV20-1 and TRBJ2-3, with D uncertain. Trimming removed 2 bases at V and 1 base at J, with 19 bases between. Germline V CDR1 and CDR2: DFQATT, SNEGSKA (reference sequence). The CDR3 totals 17 residues. The CDR3 reads CSARSPWSSAGTDTQYF. CDR3 in DNA: TGCAGTGCTAGAAGCCCGTGGTCCAGCGCCGGCACAGATACGCAGTATTTT.

This clonotype appeared a few times. The CDR3 loop is CASSRGRYSNQPQHF. CDR3 nucleotides: TGTGCCAGCAGTCGCGGACGGTATAGCAATCAGCCCCAGCATTTT. This rearrangement joins TRBV6-2 or TRBV6-3 to TRBJ1-5, with D unresolved. Trimming pared 5 bases from V and 0 bases from J, leaving 11 bases between. In germline, CDR1 is MNHEY, CDR2 SVGEGT. The CDR3 sequence is 15 residues long.

About this clonotype: A much larger clone sits a single nucleotide away, making a read error possible. This chain links TRBV6-1 with TRBJ1-5; D gene uncertain. The assigned J gene may be wrong: the sequence end matches TRBJ2-3 better. Germline loops: CDR1 MNHNS, CDR2 SASEGT. The CDR3 is made up of 16 amino acids. CDR3 nucleotide sequence: TGTGCCAGCAGCCAGAGTCGGAGCGTGAGCAATCAGCCCCAGTATTTT. Translated, it gives CASSQSRSVSNQPQYF.

This clonotype was observed at least ten times. The CDR3 DNA follows: TGTGCCAGCAGCTTAGGGACAGGGTGGGGCTACACCTTC. It yields the protein CASSLGTGWGYTF. V usage is TRBV11-2 and J usage is TRBJ1-2; 8 bases fit TRBD1. The V and J ends lost 1 base and 8 bases, in that order; junction bases with no gene match: 3. The CDR3 consists of 13 residues. Per germline, CDR1 SGHAT and CDR2 FQNNGV.

The chain employs TRBV12-3 or TRBV12-4 and TRBJ2-6; 7 bases agree with TRBD1. This CDR3 comprises 16 residues. With 5 bases clipped from V and 3 bases from J, the junction kept 7 bases outside the gene matches. This chain's CDR3 is CASSPQGDSGANVLTF. The CDR3, as DNA: TGTGCCAGCAGTCCTCAGGGGGATAGTGGGGCCAACGTCCTGACTTTC.

In regard to this clonotype: Given a much more abundant clone one base away, this may be a read error. The CDR3 loop is CASSLGSGGLEHYF. The DNA of the CDR3 is TGCGCCAGCAGCTTGGGGTCGGGGGGGCTCGAGCACTACTTC. The gene calls are TRBV5-1 and TRBJ2-7; 8 nucleotides match TRBD2. The CDR3 is made up of 14 amino acids. Germline CDR1 reads SGHRS; CDR2 reads YFSETQ. Supplemented by reference TRBV5-1 and TRBJ2-7, the full variable domain reads KAGVTQTPRYLIKTRGQQVTLSCSPISGHRSVSWYQQTPGQGLQFLFEYFSETQRNKGNFPGRFSGRQFSNSRSEMNVSTLELGDSALYLCASSLGSGGLEHYFGPGTRLTVT.

This clonotype turned up a few times. The chain uses TRBV6-5 and TRBJ1-4; D possibly corresponds to TRBD1 (5 bases). The germline gives CDR1 MNHEY, CDR2 SVGAGI. The CDR3 is 14 residues long. V lost 0 bases and J 7 bases, leaving 9 bases between the germline ends. The DNA of the CDR3 is TGTGCCAGCAGTTACTCGAGACAGAGTGAAAAACTGTTTTTT. Protein: CASSYSRQSEKLFF.

The chain links TRBV20-1 to TRBJ1-4; 7 bases map to TRBD1. This CDR3 comprises 14 residues. The germline gives CDR1 DFQATT, CDR2 SNEGSKA (reference sequence). The V segment lost 5 bases and the J segment 5 bases; nucleotides outside the gene matches: 8. This CDR3 reads CSASPGGLNEKLFF. In DNA form, the CDR3 reads TGCAGTGCTTCTCCAGGGGGATTAAATGAAAAACTGTTTTTT.

This clonotype was detected many times. This chain connects TRBV9 to TRBJ1-2, with D unclear. The CDR3 spans 16 residues. The germline V gene encodes CDR1 SGDLS and CDR2 YYNGEE. Trimming cost V 6 bases and J 0 bases, with 18 bases left between them. CDR3 protein: CASIKSRGFSNYGYTF. The DNA of the CDR3 is TGTGCCAGCATAAAATCGAGAGGTTTTTCTAACTATGGCTACACCTTC.

On this clonotype: A read error is possible here, since a much larger clone lies one base away. The chain is built from TRBV6-6 and TRBJ2-7; D may be TRBD1 (6 bases). The CDR3 extends over 15 amino acids. Trimming took 5 bases from V and 3 from J, leaving 17 bases between them. Germline V CDR1 and CDR2: MNHNY, SVGAGI (reference sequence). For the CDR3, the DNA is TGTGCCAGCAGTCACGACGGGACAAGGTACTACGAGCAGTACTTC. As protein: CASSHDGTRYYEQYF.